A selection of T cell receptor beta chains follows, all from one sample in a study of CD8+ T cells in alopecia areata. The assay was immunoSEQ multiplex PCR, and TCRdb's table has in-frame clones only and misses some. The table shows some 160,000 clones, with 50% to 70% occurring only once. The sample consisted of CD4+ T cells sorted from blood, taken at week 4, from a patient treated with tofacitinib. The receptor set was obtained from a human donor with alopecia areata. Both conserved end residues are part of each CDR3. Fields, in order: D gene, V gene, clone size, CDR3 length, J gene, CDR3 protein, CDR3 DNA. D genes are given only for firm matches. Rows give clone size only sometimes, using once, few, many, or a class for an expanded clone.

-	TRBV30	-	15	TRBJ1-5	CAWSTEGTSNQPQHF	TGTGCCTGGAGTACGGAGGGGACGAGCAATCAGCCCCAGCATTTT
-	TRBV5-1	-	15	TRBJ2-2	CASSWDRGDTGELFF	TGCGCCAGCAGTTGGGATAGGGGAGACACCGGGGAGCTGTTTTTT
TRBD1	TRBV29-1	few	15	TRBJ2-7	CSVGSGRTGQYEQYF	TGCAGCGTAGGCAGCGGCCGGACAGGACAGTACGAGCAGTACTTC
-	TRBV4-1	few	16	TRBJ1-4	CASSQETFTTNEKLFF	TGCGCCAGCAGCCAAGAGACATTCACAACTAATGAAAAACTGTTTTTT
-	TRBV11-2	-	12	TRBJ1-1	CASNPRPGGAFF	TGTGCCAGCAACCCCCGTCCGGGAGGAGCTTTCTTT
-	TRBV6-6	-	14	TRBJ2-2	CASNIKRNTGELFF	TGTGCCAGCAACATTAAACGGAACACCGGGGAGCTGTTTTTT
-	TRBV29-1	-	13	TRBJ1-5	CSVRQNSNQPQHF	TGCAGCGTCAGACAGAATAGCAATCAGCCCCAGCATTTT
-	TRBV30	-	13	TRBJ2-7	CAWSVQPEYEQYF	TGTGCCTGGAGTGTACAGCCGGAATACGAGCAGTACTTC
-	TRBV18	once	15	TRBJ1-1	CASPKIENMNTEAFF	TGTGCCAGCCCGAAAATAGAGAATATGAACACTGAAGCTTTCTTT
-	TRBV11-2	-	15	TRBJ1-4	CASSADVKGGEKLFF	TGTGCCAGCAGCGCGGACGTTAAGGGAGGAGAAAAACTGTTTTTT
-	TRBV7-8	many	14	TRBJ2-5	CASSLTVLYRAQYF	TGTGCCAGCAGCTTAACGGTCCTTTACAGAGCCCAGTACTTC
-	TRBV18	-	14	TRBJ2-6	CASSPQSGANVLTF	TGTGCCAGCTCACCACAGTCGGGGGCCAACGTCCTGACTTTC
TRBD2	TRBV9	-	16	TRBJ2-7	CASSVGTSGVRYEQYF	TGTGCCAGCAGCGTAGGGACTAGCGGGGTCCGGTACGAGCAGTACTTC
TRBD1	TRBV25-1	once	14	TRBJ2-4	CASSDPTGLHIQYF	TGTGCCAGCAGTGATCCGACAGGGTTGCACATTCAGTACTTC
TRBD1	TRBV27	few	16	TRBJ1-4	CASSRVSGQGVEKLFF	TGTGCCAGCAGTCGGGTTTCGGGACAGGGGGTTGAAAAACTGTTTTTT
-	TRBV29-1	few	13	TRBJ1-2	CSVEDQGGYGYTF	TGCAGCGTTGAAGATCAAGGGGGCTATGGCTACACCTTC
-	TRBV2	few	11	TRBJ2-7	CASSRSDEQYF	TGTGCCAGCAGTCGCTCCGACGAGCAGTACTTC
TRBD2	TRBV5-4	-	14	TRBJ2-1	CASTLAGGYNEQFF	TGTGCCAGCACACTAGCGGGGGGTTACAATGAGCAGTTCTTC
-	TRBV15	-	15	TRBJ2-2	CATRAGQLNTGELFF	TGTGCCACCCGGGCGGGGCAGCTTAACACCGGGGAGCTGTTTTTT
-	TRBV29-1	-	11	TRBJ1-4	CSVGQAEKLFF	TGCAGCGTTGGACAGGCGGAAAAACTGTTTTTT
TRBD1	TRBV5-1	-	14	TRBJ1-1	CASSPGTGQDEAFF	TGCGCCAGCAGCCCGGGGACAGGGCAAGATGAAGCTTTCTTT
-	TRBV29-1	-	15	TRBJ2-3	CSVELALPSTDTQYF	TGCAGCGTTGAACTGGCGCTCCCTTCCACGGATACGCAGTATTTT
-	TRBV5-1	-	12	TRBJ2-1	CASSSNYNEQFF	TGCGCCAGCAGCTCTAACTACAATGAGCAGTTCTTC
-	TRBV7-2	-	13	TRBJ2-1	CASSLRRANEQFF	TGTGCCAGCAGCCTAAGAAGGGCTAATGAGCAGTTCTTC
-	TRBV27	-	15	TRBJ2-7	CASSSPPGRRDEQYF	TGTGCCAGCAGTTCCCCCCCAGGGCGCCGGGACGAGCAGTACTTC
TRBD1	TRBV5-6	-	14	TRBJ1-2	CASSLDRGYYGYTF	TGTGCCAGCAGCTTAGACAGGGGGTACTATGGCTACACCTTC
TRBD1	TRBV5-1	-	16	TRBJ2-3	CASSYSPGQSTDTQYF	TGCGCCAGCAGCTACAGCCCGGGACAGAGCACAGATACGCAGTATTTT
-	TRBV5-1	-	15	TRBJ2-1	CASSWSSAAYNEQFF	TGCGCCAGCAGCTGGAGTAGCGCCGCCTACAATGAGCAGTTCTTC
-	TRBV29-1	few	13	TRBJ1-2	CSTGGEANYGYTF	TGCAGCACGGGGGGAGAAGCTAACTATGGCTACACCTTC
TRBD1	TRBV29-1	-	13	TRBJ2-5	CSVRAGGAQTQYF	TGCAGCGTTCGGGCAGGGGGCGCACAGACCCAGTACTTC
-	TRBV29-1	few	14	TRBJ2-4	CSVVGGAALNIQYF	TGCAGCGTCGTTGGGGGAGCAGCTTTAAACATTCAGTACTTC
-	TRBV6-6	once	16	TRBJ1-6	CASSPDGTIGNSPLHF	TGTGCCAGCAGTCCGGACGGAACAATCGGGAATTCACCCCTCCACTTT
-	TRBV29-1	-	14	TRBJ1-2	CSVVGAGIGDGYTF	TGCAGCGTTGTGGGGGCTGGCATTGGGGACGGCTACACCTTC
-	TRBV5-1	few	14	TRBJ2-7	CASSLDLGYYEQYF	TGCGCCAGCAGCTTGGATTTGGGTTACTACGAGCAGTACTTC
-	TRBV29-1	-	13	TRBJ2-5	CSVDRGTQETQYF	TGCAGCGTTGACAGGGGTACCCAAGAGACCCAGTACTTC
-	TRBV6-1	-	14	TRBJ1-1	CASSLFGTLAEAFF	TGTGCCAGCAGCCTATTCGGGACTCTAGCGGAAGCTTTCTTT
-	TRBV7-2	-	14	TRBJ2-4	CASSLSSAKNIQYF	TGTGCCAGCAGCTTATCCTCGGCCAAAAACATTCAGTACTTC
TRBD2	TRBV6-5	few	14	TRBJ2-7	CASSYREGVGEQYF	TGTGCCAGCAGTTACCGGGAGGGGGTCGGCGAGCAGTACTTC
-	TRBV25-1	-	14	TRBJ1-2	CASRKDGQGYGYTF	TGTGCCAGCAGGAAGGACGGTCAGGGGTATGGCTACACCTTC
-	TRBV6-1	-	14	TRBJ2-1	CASTLTLGWGEQFF	TGTGCCAGCACTCTTACGCTCGGGTGGGGTGAGCAGTTCTTC
-	TRBV2	-	14	TRBJ2-2	CASSEAWSSGELFF	TGTGCCAGCAGTGAAGCGTGGAGTTCCGGGGAGCTGTTTTTT
TRBD1	TRBV29-1	few	16	TRBJ1-1	CSVQGANRGVGGEAFF	TGCAGCGTCCAGGGGGCTAACAGGGGAGTGGGTGGAGAAGCTTTCTTT
-	TRBV7-9	-	13	TRBJ1-2	CASSLVTNYGYTF	TGTGCCAGCAGCTTAGTAACTAACTATGGCTACACCTTC
-	TRBV7-9	-	14	TRBJ1-6	CASSLAGGNSPLHF	TGTGCCAGCAGCTTAGCGGGCGGAAATTCACCCCTCCACTTT
-	TRBV29-1	-	12	TRBJ2-4	CSVVRGYDEQYF	TGCAGCGTTGTGAGGGGGTATGATGAACAGTACTTC
-	TRBV10-3	-	12	TRBJ2-1	CAISESQGEQFF	TGTGCCATCAGTGAGTCACAGGGTGAGCAGTTCTTC
-	TRBV4-2	-	13	TRBJ2-5	CASSAGGTGIQYF	TGTGCCAGCAGCGCCGGCGGTACCGGGATCCAGTACTTC
-	TRBV20-1	-	11	TRBJ1-1	CSAHSRTEAFF	TGCAGTGCGCACTCCCGTACTGAAGCTTTCTTT
-	TRBV30	-	14	TRBJ1-2	CAWARGTALSGYTF	TGTGCCTGGGCTAGAGGGACGGCGCTGAGTGGCTACACCTTC
-	TRBV15	-	16	TRBJ2-5	CATSRDARLGQETQYF	TGTGCCACCAGCAGAGATGCCCGACTAGGACAAGAGACCCAGTACTTC
-	TRBV11-1	-	12	TRBJ2-1	CASSLASNEQFF	TGTGCCAGCAGCTTAGCGTCGAATGAGCAGTTCTTC
TRBD1	TRBV5-1	-	14	TRBJ2-7	CASSLLQGADEQYF	TGCGCCAGCAGCTTGTTACAGGGGGCCGACGAGCAGTACTTC
TRBD2	TRBV28	few	16	TRBJ2-3	CASSPPGLASTDTQYF	TGTGCCAGCAGTCCCCCGGGACTAGCGAGCACAGATACGCAGTATTTT